The rows below give T cell receptor beta chains drawn from one sample of a study of cytomegalovirus exposure and HLA in healthy donors. Profiling relied on immunoSEQ multiplex PCR, and the TCRdb table lists in-frame clones only, not all of them. The repertoire includes 70,000 to 90,000 clones, roughly 61% of them detected once, and about 15% sits in the top ten. Sequencing input: PBMCs. The receptor source for this set is a middle-aged woman in good health and CMV-seropositive. CDR3s leave out the opening cysteine and the closing phenylalanine or tryptophan. The order of the fields is clone size, CDR3 length, V gene, J gene, CDR3 protein. Size is omitted from some rows. Given values are once, few, many or a class for expanded clones.

size: NA; length: 11; V: TRBV11-3; J: TRBJ2-3; CDR3: ASATRGRDTQY
size: NA; length: 12; V: TRBV18; J: TRBJ2-5; CDR3: ASSPTGQGETQY
size: NA; length: 14; V: TRBV7-9; J: TRBJ2-2; CDR3: ASSLSVAGSAGELF
size: few; length: 10; V: TRBV28; J: TRBJ2-1; CDR3: ASSVQGHEQF
size: NA; length: 13; V: TRBV27; J: TRBJ2-1; CDR3: ASSLRGTMGNEQF
size: NA; length: 15; V: TRBV5-4; J: TRBJ2-3; CDR3: ASSLDGLAGGSDTQY
size: NA; length: 13; V: TRBV7-3; J: TRBJ2-7; CDR3: ASSPQGSGNYEQY
size: few; length: 13; V: TRBV10-3; J: TRBJ2-7; CDR3: AISAPGQGYYEQY
size: NA; length: 11; V: TRBV19; J: TRBJ2-5; CDR3: ASSRGQGETQY
size: NA; length: 12; V: TRBV13; J: TRBJ2-3; CDR3: ASKSGGQEDTQY
size: few; length: 12; V: TRBV25-1; J: TRBJ1-2; CDR3: ASSEEGGRYGYT
size: NA; length: 11; V: TRBV19; J: TRBJ2-1; CDR3: ATSTATYNEQF
size: NA; length: 15; V: TRBV5-4; J: TRBJ2-1; CDR3: ASSFILVTGGDSEQF
size: NA; length: 15; V: TRBV28; J: TRBJ2-4; CDR3: ASSGGSGGLAKNIQY
size: NA; length: 14; V: TRBV5-1; J: TRBJ1-2; CDR3: ASSRRTGTGKEGYT